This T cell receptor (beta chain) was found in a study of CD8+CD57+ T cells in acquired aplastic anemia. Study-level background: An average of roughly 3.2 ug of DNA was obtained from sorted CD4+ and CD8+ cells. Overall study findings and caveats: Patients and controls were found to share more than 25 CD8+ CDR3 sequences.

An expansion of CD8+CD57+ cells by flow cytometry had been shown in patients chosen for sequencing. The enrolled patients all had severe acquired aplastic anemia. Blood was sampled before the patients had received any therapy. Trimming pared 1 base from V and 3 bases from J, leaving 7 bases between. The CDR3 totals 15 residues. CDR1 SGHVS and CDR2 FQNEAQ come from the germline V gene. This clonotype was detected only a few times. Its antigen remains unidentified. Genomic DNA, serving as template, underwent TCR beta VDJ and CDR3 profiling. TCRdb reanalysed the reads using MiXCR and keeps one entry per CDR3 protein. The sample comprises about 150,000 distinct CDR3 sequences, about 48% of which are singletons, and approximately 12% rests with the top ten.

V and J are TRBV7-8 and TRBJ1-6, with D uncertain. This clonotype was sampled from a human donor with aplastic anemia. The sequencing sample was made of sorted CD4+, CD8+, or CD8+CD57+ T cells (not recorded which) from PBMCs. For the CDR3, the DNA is TGTGCCAGCAGCTTAGGGTCAGACTATAATTCACCCCTCCACTTT. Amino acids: CASSLGSDYNSPLHF.